This TCR beta chain derives from a study of neoadjuvant anti-PD-1 for oral cavity cancer. Study background: Patients without progression received a fourth nivolumab dose around day 43, then surgical resection on days 50-56. Overall study results and limits: Higher pretreatment blood Treg/Th17 ratios correlated with higher pretreatment blood and lower post-treatment tumor TCRbeta clonality. Each response group had just a few patients in TCR analyses.

Germline CDR1 and CDR2: MDHEN and SYDVKM. Trimming pared 7 bases from V and 8 bases from J, leaving 20 bases between. The CDR3 is 15 residues long. This clone was seen once. No antigen is known for it. The protocol was immunoSEQ multiplex PCR, while the TCRdb copy is restricted to in-frame clones and leaves out a portion. The sample records around 16,000 clones, approximately 75% being singletons. The sequences come from PBMCs, collected before nivolumab (anti-PD-1) treatment. The origin of this receptor is a person between 35 and 79 years old with oral cavity squamous cell carcinoma. This chain links TRBV28 with TRBJ1-4; D remains ambiguous. CDR3 sequence: CASTPPPPVQEKLFF. The DNA of the CDR3 is TGTGCCAGCACCCCCCCGCCCCCTGTCCAGGAAAAACTGTTTTTT.